These 25 T cell receptor beta chains were sequenced from one sample in a study of CD8 T cells in ankylosing spondylitis. Findings and caveats of the study: Blood of patients with ankylosing spondylitis appeared to be characterized by a TCR beta motif of eight highly homologous variants.

Via MiXCR, TCRdb re-called the 5' RACE reads, giving one row per CDR3 protein. This sample yields about 480,000 distinct CDR3 sequences, of which about a sixth are seen a single time; just over 1% belongs to the top ten. These TCRs' antigens remain unknown. Sequences were obtained from blood, either unsorted or a sorted T cell fraction (not recorded which). Source of these receptors: a male donor with ankylosing spondylitis.

The chain carries TRBV20-1 and TRBJ2-1; TRBD2 aligns across 9 bases. The CDR3 is 14 residues long. Germline CDR1 and CDR2: DFQATT and SNEGSKA (reference sequence). V lost 3 bases to trimming and J lost 2 bases; unmatched junction nucleotides: 2. CDR3 amino acids: CSARASGTYNEQFF. The CDR3 DNA sequence: TGCAGTGCTAGGGCTAGCGGGACCTACAATGAGCAGTTCTTC.

Concerning this clonotype itself: Being one base from a much bigger clone, this may be a read error. The chain has TRBV28 and TRBJ1-5, with a weak D call TRBD1 (6 bases). Germline V CDR1 and CDR2: MDHEN, SYDVKM. This CDR3 region has 18 residues. CDR3 nucleotide sequence: TGTGCCAGCAATTTAGCCCGGGGCAGGGGCCACACCAATCAGCCCCAGCATTTT. Translating it yields CASNLARGRGHTNQPQHF. Based on the CDR3 plus reference TRBV28 and TRBJ1-5, the full variable domain is DVKVTQSSRYLVKRTGEKVFLECVQDMDHENMFWYRQDPGLGLRLIYFSYDVKMKEKGDIPEGYSVSREKKERFSLILESASTNQTSMYLCASNLARGRGHTNQPQHFGDGTRLSIL.

In this sample, this clonotype turned up a few times. CDR3 sequence (DNA): TGTGCCAGCAGATCCACTAGCGGGATGTACAATGAGCAGTTCTTC. Translating it yields CASRSTSGMYNEQFF. The chain combines TRBV6-2 or TRBV6-3 with TRBJ2-1; 10 positions match TRBD2. V lost 6 bases to trimming and J lost 4 bases; unmatched junction nucleotides: 6. This CDR3 is 15 amino acids long. Per the germline V gene, CDR1 is MNHEY and CDR2 is SVGEGT.

Many counts were recorded for this clonotype. J is TRBJ2-5 and V is TRBV6-1, with 7 bases aligning to TRBD2. Germline V gene data show CDR1 as MNHNS and CDR2 as SASEGT. V lost 10 bases, J lost 1 base, and 9 bases stayed unmatched. The CDR3 covers 14 residues. For the CDR3, the DNA is TGTGCCACGCAGGCTAGCGGTTTCCAAGAGACCCAGTACTTC. Translating it yields CATQASGFQETQYF.

This chain links TRBV7-2 with TRBJ2-5; 7 nucleotides line up with TRBD2. The CDR3 covers 16 residues. Losses at the gene ends were 1 base for V and 4 bases for J; bases not matched to a gene: 9. Germline CDR1 reads SGHTA; CDR2 reads FQGNSA. The CDR3 region has the DNA TGTGCCAGCAGCTTAGTGTGGGGGGGGGTTCCAGAGACCCAGTACTTC. This codes for CASSLVWGGVPETQYF.

This clonotype was recorded at least ten times. The chain has TRBV12-3 or TRBV12-4 and TRBJ2-4; 11 nucleotides match TRBD1. The CDR3 length is 15 residues. The V and J ends lost 7 bases and 3 bases, in that order; junction bases with no gene match: 5. The CDR3 is CASNGDRGNKNIQYF. DNA of the CDR3: TGTGCCAGCAACGGGGACAGGGGGAACAAAAACATTCAGTACTTC.

The chain uses TRBV7-9 and TRBJ2-1; 8 nucleotides align to TRBD1. This CDR3 spans 17 amino acids. In germline, CDR1 is SEHNR, CDR2 FQNEAQ (reference sequence). The trim removed 3 bases at V and 4 bases at J, leaving 11 bases unmatched. The CDR3 is CASSFELGQGGYNEQFF. The CDR3 coding sequence is TGTGCCAGCAGCTTTGAGCTAGGACAGGGAGGTTACAATGAGCAGTTCTTC. The entire variable domain, with the rest obtained from reference TRBV7-9 and TRBJ2-1, is as follows: DTGVSQNPRHKITKRGQNVTFRCDPISEHNRLYWYRQTLGQGPEFLTYFQNEAQLEKSRLLSDRFSAERPKGSFSTLEIQRTEQGDSAMYLCASSFELGQGGYNEQFFGPGTRLTVL.

The table lists this clonotype with a few counts. The chain couples TRBV29-1 to TRBJ1-2; 10 nucleotides agree with TRBD1. V was clipped by 7 bases and J by 8 bases; unmatched bases: 13. Germline loops: CDR1 SQVTM, CDR2 ANQGSEA. The CDR3 sequence is 14 residues long. The CDR3 region is CSAKPGQGSGGYTF. The CDR3 DNA is TGCAGCGCAAAACCGGGACAGGGGTCGGGAGGCTACACCTTC.

The chain carries TRBV12-3 or TRBV12-4 and TRBJ1-5; D is unresolved. There are 14 residues in the CDR3. Trimming took off 7 bases at V and 3 bases at J, with 13 bases between the two ends. The CDR3 region has the DNA TGTGCCAGCAATATTGAGGCCTCCAATCAGCCCCAGCATTTT. This encodes CASNIEASNQPQHF.

The chain links TRBV12-3 or TRBV12-4 to TRBJ2-2, with 8 bases aligning to TRBD2. The CDR3 extends over 20 amino acids. V was clipped by 5 bases and J by 5 bases; unmatched bases: 22. CDR3 sequence (DNA): TGTGCCAGCAGTCTATTACCGGGAGGGGTCACCGGAGAGGGGACCGGGGAGCTGTTTTTT. Its translation: CASSLLPGGVTGEGTGELFF.

The chain recombines TRBV15 with TRBJ1-1, with a tentative D call TRBD1 (5 bases). CDR3 size: 17 residues. Germline loops: CDR1 LNHNV, CDR2 YYDKDF (reference sequence). The germline V and J ends were trimmed by 0 bases and 2 bases, with 16 bases remaining between them. This chain's CDR3 is CATSRDRGGSLNTEAFF. In DNA form, the CDR3 reads TGTGCCACCAGCAGAGATCGCGGGGGGTCTCTTAACACTGAAGCTTTCTTT. Drawing the rest from reference TRBV15 and TRBJ1-1, the complete variable domain is DAMVIQNPRYQVTQFGKPVTLSCSQTLNHNVMYWYQQKSSQAPKLLFHYYDKDFNNEADTPDNFQSRRPNTSFCFLDIRSPGLGDTAMYLCATSRDRGGSLNTEAFFGQGTRLTVV.

This clonotype was seen more than once but under ten times. V gene TRBV6-5 combines with J gene TRBJ1-3; 10 nucleotides line up with TRBD1. The CDR3 is made up of 16 amino acids. Germline lookup yields CDR1 MNHEY and CDR2 SVGAGI. The V gene end was trimmed by 2 bases and the J gene end by 4 bases; junction bases not matched to a gene: 5. CDR3 sequence (DNA): TGTGCCAGCAGTTACGCGGACAGGGGGACGGGAAACACCATATATTTT. Translation gives CASSYADRGTGNTIYF.

The chain carries TRBV7-9 and TRBJ1-2, with a weak D call TRBD1 (5 bases). V shed 5 bases and J shed 9 bases, with 22 bases lying between them. The germline V gene has CDR1 SEHNR and CDR2 FQNEAQ (reference sequence). The length of the CDR3 is 15 residues. CDR3 nucleotides: TGTGCCAGCAGCCCCCGTGGGCAGGGCGATCGTAGCTACACCTTC. Translation gives CASSPRGQGDRSYTF.

V gene TRBV20-1 combines with J gene TRBJ2-3, with D possibly matching TRBD2 (5 bases). This CDR3 has 14 amino acids. Germline CDR1 reads DFQATT; CDR2 reads SNEGSKA (reference sequence). The V and J ends lost 5 bases and 10 bases respectively, with 22 bases between them. This CDR3 is CSASDGGSPTPQYF. Here the CDR3 DNA reads TGCAGTGCTTCGGACGGAGGCAGCCCCACCCCGCAGTATTTT.

The chain has TRBV7-2 and TRBJ2-6, with a weak D call TRBD1 (5 bases). V was shortened by 5 bases and J by 2 bases, with 16 bases between the two germline ends. The CDR3 runs 17 residues. The germline CDR1 and CDR2 sequences are SGHTA and FQGNSA. This chain's CDR3 is CASSARTPFAGANVLTF. CDR3 nucleotides: TGTGCCAGCAGCGCCAGGACACCGTTCGCTGGGGCCAACGTCCTGACTTTC. The full variable domain, its missing parts supplied by reference TRBV7-2 and TRBJ2-6, is GAGVSQSPSNKVTEKGKDVELRCDPISGHTALYWYRQSLGQGLEFLIYFQGNSAPDKSGLPSDRFSAERTGGSVSTLTIQRTQQEDSAVYLCASSARTPFAGANVLTFGAGSRLTVL.

V is TRBV7-2 and J is TRBJ2-1; D remains ambiguous. The CDR3 covers 14 residues. The germline gives CDR1 SGHTA, CDR2 FQGNSA. V lost 3 bases to trimming and J lost 2 bases, with 8 bases between them. The chain's CDR3 is CASSFFGAYNEQFF. CDR3 sequence (DNA): TGTGCCAGCAGCTTCTTTGGGGCCTACAATGAGCAGTTCTTC.

The rearrangement links TRBV9 to TRBJ2-7, with 10 bases matching TRBD2. The CDR3 length is 17 residues. J lost 0 bases, V lost 0 bases, and 6 bases had no gene match. Looked up from germline, CDR1 is SGDLS and CDR2 is YYNGEE. The CDR3 region is CASSVGLAGDISYEQYF. The CDR3 DNA reads as TGTGCCAGCAGCGTAGGGCTAGCGGGGGACATCTCCTACGAGCAGTACTTC.

This clonotype has a count of ten or more. The chain carries TRBV12-3 or TRBV12-4 and TRBJ2-1; the match to TRBD1 covers 8 bases. J was trimmed by 9 bases and V by 8 bases; bases with no gene match: 9. This CDR3 contains 13 residues. The CDR3 sequence is CASFRTGFSEQFF. The CDR3 DNA reads TGTGCCAGCTTTCGGACAGGGTTCAGTGAGCAGTTCTTC.

This clonotype was counted only a few times. V usage is TRBV6-1 and J usage is TRBJ1-1; tentative D call: TRBD1 (5 bases). The CDR3 runs to 16 residues. Germline V gene data show CDR1 as MNHNS and CDR2 as SASEGT. Trimming stripped 3 bases from V and 0 bases from J, with 14 bases between. CDR3 amino acids: CASSDFSTEMNTEAFF. CDR3 nucleotide sequence: TGTGCCAGCAGTGACTTCTCGACAGAGATGAACACTGAAGCTTTCTTT.

Ten or more counts support this clonotype. The gene calls are TRBV29-1 and TRBJ2-1; TRBD2 matches 8 bases. The ends lost 1 base at V and 6 bases at J; junction bases unmatched: 5. Germline V gives CDR1 SQVTM, CDR2 ANQGSEA. The CDR3 consists of 14 residues. CDR3 DNA sequence: TGCAGCGTTGAAGGGACTAGCTCTACCAATGAGCAGTTCTTC. As protein: CSVEGTSSTNEQFF.

The chain carries TRBV7-2 and TRBJ2-6; D gene ambiguous. The CDR3 consists of 13 residues. V shed 7 bases and J shed 1 base, with 5 bases lying between them. Germline V gives CDR1 SGHTA, CDR2 FQGNSA. The CDR3 loop reads CASTHSGANVLTF. The CDR3 DNA reads as TGTGCCAGCACCCATTCTGGGGCCAACGTCCTGACTTTC.

A note on this clonotype: A read error is possible here, since a much larger clone lies one base away. The chain is built from TRBV5-1 and TRBJ2-5; 7 bases line up with TRBD1. Germline V gene data show CDR1 as SGHRS and CDR2 as YFSETQ. This CDR3 comprises 14 residues. Trimming took 3 bases from V and 5 from J; bases not matched to a gene: 7. CDR3 sequence (DNA): TGCGCCAGCAGCTCGACAGGGATCGGGGAGACCCAGTACTTC. Translation: CASSSTGIGETQYF.

This clonotype was observed a few times. The V and J genes are TRBV6-5 and TRBJ2-3; D is unclear. This CDR3 comprises 14 residues. From germline, CDR1 is MNHEY and CDR2 SVGAGI. Trimming cost V 2 bases and J 5 bases, with 11 bases left between them. CDR3 sequence reads: CASSYGFGQDTQYF. Here the CDR3 DNA reads TGTGCCAGCAGTTACGGGTTTGGGCAAGATACGCAGTATTTT.

The chain links TRBV7-3 to TRBJ2-1, with a tentative D call TRBD2 (6 bases). Germline V CDR1 and CDR2: SGHTA, FQGTGA. The CDR3 has 15 residues. V lost 1 base and J 2 bases, leaving 9 bases between the germline ends. The CDR3 region is CASSLNGRPYNEQFF. CDR3 sequence (DNA): TGTGCCAGCAGCTTAAACGGGAGACCCTACAATGAGCAGTTCTTC.

The V gene is TRBV5-6, the J gene TRBJ1-5, with a possible D match to TRBD1 (5 bases). Germline V CDR1 and CDR2: SGHDT, YYEEEE. Trimming cost V 2 bases and J 7 bases, with 10 bases left between them. This CDR3 contains 13 residues. The CDR3 nucleotides read TGTGCCAGCAGCTTCAGGGTCGGGCAGCCCCAGCATTTT. Translated: CASSFRVGQPQHF.